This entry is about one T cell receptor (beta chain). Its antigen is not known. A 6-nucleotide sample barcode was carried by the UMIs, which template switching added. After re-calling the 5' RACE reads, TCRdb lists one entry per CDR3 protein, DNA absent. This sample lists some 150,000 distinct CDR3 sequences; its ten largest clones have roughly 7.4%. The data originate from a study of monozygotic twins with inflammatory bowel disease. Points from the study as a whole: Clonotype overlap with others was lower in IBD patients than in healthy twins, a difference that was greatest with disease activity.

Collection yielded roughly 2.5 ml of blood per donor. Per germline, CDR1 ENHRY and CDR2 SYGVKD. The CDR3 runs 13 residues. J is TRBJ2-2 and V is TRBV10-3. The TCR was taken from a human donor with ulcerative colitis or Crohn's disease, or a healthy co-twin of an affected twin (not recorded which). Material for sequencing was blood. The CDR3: CAISAHGTGELFF.